The rows below give T cell receptor beta chains drawn from one sample of a study of response to subunit inactivated influenza vaccine. TCRdb reprocessed the RT-PCR reads with MiXCR, giving one entry per CDR3 protein. Altogether over 750,000 distinct CDR3 sequences are present, 21% being singletons, with the ten largest covering roughly a tenth. The specimen was PBMCs from blood, collected 4 to 6 days after vaccination. The origin of the receptors is a man aged 50-59 years who received an inactivated influenza vaccine. Each CDR3 is given with its conserved first and last residue. D genes are given only for firm matches. The size field is filled for only some rows; it gives once, few, many or a size class.

>few|TRBD2|TRBV10-2|TRBJ2-1
TGCGCCAGCCTTAACCCCGGGACTAGCGGGGGACCCTACAATGAGCAGTTCTTC
CASLNPGTSGGPYNEQFF
>-|TRBD1|TRBV7-9|TRBJ2-5
TGTGCCAGCAGCTCGTGGACAGGGCAAGTGGAGACCCAGTACTTC
CASSSWTGQVETQYF
>-|-|TRBV5-1|TRBJ2-7
TGCGCCAGCAGCTTGGTTGGGGGCGACACTTACGAGCAGTACTTC
CASSLVGGDTYEQYF
>many|-|TRBV2|TRBJ2-5
TGTGCCAGCGCCGAGTTACTAACCCAAGAGACCCAGTACTTC
CASAELLTQETQYF
>many|-|TRBV5-1|TRBJ2-2
TGCGCCAGCAGCTTGGACAGGGTGGCCGGGGAGCTGTTTTTT
CASSLDRVAGELFF
>-|-|TRBV9|TRBJ2-2
TGTGCCAGCCGCCCAGGGCACACCGGGGAGCTGTTTTTT
CASRPGHTGELFF
>-|-|TRBV5-1|TRBJ2-1
TGCGCCAGCTGCTGGGACTCAAGCTCCTACAATGAGCAGTTCTTC
CASCWDSSSYNEQFF
>-|-|TRBV12-3/TRBV12-4|TRBJ2-4
TGTGCCAGCAGTTTAACGGGTCTAGCCCAAAACATTCAGTACTTC
CASSLTGLAQNIQYF
>many|-|TRBV20-1|TRBJ1-5
TGCAGTGCTAGCCCTCCGGGATCAATGGGCAATCAGCCCCAGCATTTT
CSASPPGSMGNQPQHF
>-|-|TRBV6-5|TRBJ1-4
TGTGCCAGCAGTGACTCCGCAGGGAGTAATGAAAAACTGTTTTTT
CASSDSAGSNEKLFF